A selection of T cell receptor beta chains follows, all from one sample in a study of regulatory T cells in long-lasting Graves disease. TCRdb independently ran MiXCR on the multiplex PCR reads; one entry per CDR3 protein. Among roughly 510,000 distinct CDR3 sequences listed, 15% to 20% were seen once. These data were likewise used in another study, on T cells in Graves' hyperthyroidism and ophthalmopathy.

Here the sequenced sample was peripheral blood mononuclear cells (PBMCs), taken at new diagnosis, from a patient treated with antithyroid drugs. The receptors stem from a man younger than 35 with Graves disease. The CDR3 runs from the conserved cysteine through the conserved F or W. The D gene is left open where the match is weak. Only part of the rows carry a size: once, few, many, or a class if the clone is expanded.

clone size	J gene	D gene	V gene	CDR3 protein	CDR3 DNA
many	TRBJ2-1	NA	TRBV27	CASSLSGVHNEQFF	TGTGCCAGCAGTTTATCCGGGGTACACAATGAGCAGTTCTTC
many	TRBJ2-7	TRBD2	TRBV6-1	CASSPAEGLAGGEQYF	TGTGCCAGCAGTCCGGCAGAAGGACTAGCGGGGGGAGAGCAGTACTTC
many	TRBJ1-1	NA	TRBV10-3	CAIRPYGRDRTTEAFF	TGTGCCATCAGACCCTACGGGCGAGACCGAACAACTGAAGCTTTCTTT
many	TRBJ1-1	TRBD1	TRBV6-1	CASRETGESTAFF	TGTGCCAGCAGGGAAACAGGGGAGTCAACAGCTTTCTTT
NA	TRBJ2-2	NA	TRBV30	CAWTQGMNTGELFF	TGTGCCTGGACTCAGGGAATGAACACCGGGGAGCTGTTTTTT
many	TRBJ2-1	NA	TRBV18	CASSPKGRDEQFF	TGTGCCAGCTCACCAAAAGGTCGGGATGAGCAGTTCTTC
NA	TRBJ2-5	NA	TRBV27	CASSRDSVFQETQYF	TGTGCCAGCAGTCGCGACAGCGTTTTCCAAGAGACCCAGTACTTC
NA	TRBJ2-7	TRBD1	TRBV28	CASSFRGGRSYEQYF	TGTGCCAGCAGTTTCAGAGGGGGCAGGTCCTACGAGCAGTACTTC
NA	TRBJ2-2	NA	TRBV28	CASAYAGDPGELFF	TGTGCCAGCGCCTACGCAGGGGATCCCGGGGAGCTGTTTTTT
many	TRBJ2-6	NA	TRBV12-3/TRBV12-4	CASSYRVGGANVLTF	TGTGCCAGCAGTTACCGGGTGGGGGGGGCCAACGTCCTGACTTTC
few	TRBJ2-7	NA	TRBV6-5	CASSYAGIEQYF	TGTGCCAGCAGTTACGCGGGCATCGAGCAGTACTTC
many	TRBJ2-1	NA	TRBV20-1	CSADHLGGAPYNEQFF	TGCAGTGCTGACCACTTGGGGGGGGCCCCCTACAATGAGCAGTTCTTC
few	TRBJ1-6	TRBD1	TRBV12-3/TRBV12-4	CASSHLGTGGSYNSPLHF	TGTGCCAGCAGTCACTTAGGGACAGGGGGGTCCTATAATTCACCCCTCCACTTT
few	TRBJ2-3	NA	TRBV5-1	CASSLGVEASRSTDTQYF	TGCGCCAGCAGCTTGGGAGTGGAGGCTAGCAGAAGCACAGATACGCAGTATTTT
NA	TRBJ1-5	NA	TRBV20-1	CSARERNSNQPQHF	TGCAGTGCTAGAGAGAGGAATAGCAATCAGCCCCAGCATTTT
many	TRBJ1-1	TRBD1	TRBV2	CASSAKGAQTEAFF	TGTGCCAGCAGTGCCAAGGGGGCGCAGACTGAAGCTTTCTTT
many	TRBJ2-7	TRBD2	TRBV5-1	CASSPGTSESYEQYF	TGCGCCAGCAGTCCCGGGACTAGCGAATCCTACGAGCAGTACTTC
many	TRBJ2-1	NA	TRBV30	CAWSEALYNEQFF	TGTGCCTGGAGTGAGGCTCTGTACAATGAGCAGTTCTTC
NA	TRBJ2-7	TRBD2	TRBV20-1	CSARDGVAGVTYEQYF	TGCAGTGCTAGAGATGGGGTAGCGGGGGTGACCTACGAGCAGTACTTC
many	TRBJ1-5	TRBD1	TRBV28	CASSASGTGWRQPQHF	TGTGCCAGCAGTGCTTCTGGGACAGGGTGGCGGCAGCCCCAGCATTTT
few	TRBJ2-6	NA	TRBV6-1	CATESSGANVLTF	TGTGCCACCGAGAGCTCTGGGGCCAACGTCCTGACTTTC
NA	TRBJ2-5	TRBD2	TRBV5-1	CASRPGLAGVETQYF	TGCGCCAGCCGCCCGGGACTAGCGGGAGTAGAGACCCAGTACTTC
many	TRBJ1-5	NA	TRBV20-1	CSARDRGGQPQHF	TGCAGTGCTAGAGATAGGGGCGGTCAGCCCCAGCATTTT
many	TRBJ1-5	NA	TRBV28	CASSLGPYGGNQPQHF	TGTGCCAGCAGTTTAGGACCGTATGGAGGCAATCAGCCCCAGCATTTT
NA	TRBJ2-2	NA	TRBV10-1	CASSDENTGELFF	TGCGCCAGCAGTGACGAGAACACCGGGGAGCTGTTTTTT
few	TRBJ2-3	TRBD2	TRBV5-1	CASSSPGGVRTDTQYF	TGCGCCAGCAGCTCGCCTGGGGGGGTTCGGACAGATACGCAGTATTTT
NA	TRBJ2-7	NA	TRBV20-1	CSARLGGEQYF	TGCAGTGCTCGATTAGGGGGCGAGCAGTACTTC
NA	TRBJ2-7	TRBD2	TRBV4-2	CASSSRAGLAGFGMAYEQYF	TGTGCCAGCAGCTCACGGGCGGGACTAGCGGGTTTCGGGATGGCCTACGAGCAGTACTTC
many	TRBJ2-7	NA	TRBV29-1	CSVYINYEQYF	TGCAGCGTCTATATAAACTACGAGCAGTACTTC
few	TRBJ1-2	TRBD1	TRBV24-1	CATSDGGQGVDGYTF	TGTGCCACCAGTGATGGGGGACAGGGCGTGGATGGCTACACCTTC
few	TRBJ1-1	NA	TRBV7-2	CASSPIGVNTEAFF	TGTGCCAGCAGCCCCATTGGGGTGAACACTGAAGCTTTCTTT
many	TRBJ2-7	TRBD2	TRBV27	CASSLSTAGSEQYF	TGTGCCAGCAGTTTATCGACAGCGGGGAGCGAGCAGTACTTC
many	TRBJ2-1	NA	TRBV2	CASRAMSSYNEQFF	TGTGCCAGCAGGGCTATGAGCTCCTACAATGAGCAGTTCTTC
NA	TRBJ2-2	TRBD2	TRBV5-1	CASSAGTRRAGELFF	TGCGCCAGCAGCGCAGGGACTAGAAGGGCCGGGGAGCTGTTTTTT
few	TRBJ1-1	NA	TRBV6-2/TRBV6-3	CATRGGAAHEAFF	TGTGCCACCCGAGGTGGGGCAGCCCACGAAGCTTTCTTT
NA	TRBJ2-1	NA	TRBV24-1	CATNLGEVTNNEQFF	TGTGCCACGAACTTGGGGGAGGTCACAAACAATGAGCAGTTCTTC
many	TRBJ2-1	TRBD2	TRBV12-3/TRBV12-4	CASTSGTSGAHSYNEQFF	TGTGCCAGCACTTCCGGGACTAGCGGGGCCCACTCCTACAATGAGCAGTTCTTC
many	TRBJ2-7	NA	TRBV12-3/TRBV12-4	CASSMRPPFAATYEQYF	TGTGCCAGCAGCATGAGGCCCCCGTTCGCGGCTACCTACGAGCAGTACTTC
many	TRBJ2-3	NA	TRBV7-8	CASSLDRGNTQYF	TGTGCCAGCAGCTTAGATAGGGGGAATACGCAGTATTTT
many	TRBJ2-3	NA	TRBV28	CASSLPGRTQYF	TGTGCCAGCAGTCTCCCGGGTCGCACGCAGTATTTT
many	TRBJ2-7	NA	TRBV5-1	CASSPGTAESYEQYF	TGCGCCAGCAGCCCTGGGACGGCTGAGTCCTACGAGCAGTACTTC
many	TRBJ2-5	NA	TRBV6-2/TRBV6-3	CASSYSTRDWETQYF	TGTGCCAGCAGTTACTCGACCCGGGACTGGGAGACCCAGTACTTC
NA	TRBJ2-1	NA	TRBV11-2	CASSPVQVPPYNEQFF	TGTGCCAGCAGCCCTGTCCAGGTCCCTCCCTACAATGAGCAGTTCTTC
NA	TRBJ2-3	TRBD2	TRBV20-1	CSTYSGSGDTQYF	TGCAGTACTTATAGCGGGAGTGGGGATACGCAGTATTTT
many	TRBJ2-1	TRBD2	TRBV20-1	CSATRSTSAVYNEQFF	TGCAGTGCTACGAGATCCACTAGCGCGGTATACAATGAGCAGTTCTTC
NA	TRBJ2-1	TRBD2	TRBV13	CASSILEAGVGRNEQFF	TGTGCCAGCAGCATCCTTGAAGCGGGAGTCGGGCGGAATGAGCAGTTCTTC
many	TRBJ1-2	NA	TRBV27	CASSPWGFNYGYTF	TGTGCCAGCAGTCCCTGGGGTTTTAACTATGGCTACACCTTC
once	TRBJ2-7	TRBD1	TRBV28	CASSFGDRGNSEQYF	TGTGCCAGCAGTTTTGGGGACAGGGGGAATAGCGAGCAGTACTTC
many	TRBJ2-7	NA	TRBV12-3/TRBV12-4	CASSLEVLDAGYYEQYF	TGTGCCAGCAGTTTAGAGGTATTGGACGCCGGATACTACGAGCAGTACTTC
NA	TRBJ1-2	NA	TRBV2	CASSAEESYGYTF	TGTGCCAGCAGTGCAGAGGAGTCCTATGGCTACACCTTC